This entry concerns a single TCR beta chain. This clonotype was counted only a few times. It has no known antigen specificity. No base quality values were provided; no much bigger clone lies one nucleotide off. This sample is drawn from a study of CD8 T cells in ankylosing spondylitis (dated by TCRdb to between 2016 and 2019). With respect to the entire study: The study set out to find disease-linked TCR variants by profiling T cell receptor beta repertoires in ankylosing spondylitis patients and healthy donors. The full study cohort comprised 25 ankylosing spondylitis patients and roughly 110 healthy donors. Samples of peripheral blood were taken, and for ankylosing spondylitis patients, synovial fluid was collected as well. Findings and caveats that apply to the study as a whole: The disease-linked clones were reported as significantly enriched in matched synovial fluid samples from ankylosing spondylitis patients. Some motif variants had previously been reported in the synovial fluid and blood of reactive arthritis patients, which suggests shared mechanisms of disease initiation. A CD8+ phenotype was shown by the disease-linked clones, which were found at relatively low frequencies in peripheral blood. Blood from ankylosing spondylitis patients appeared to be characterized by a TCR beta motif composed of under 10 highly homologous amino acid variants.

The instrument was an Illumina HiSeq 2500. Quantitative 5'-RACE with molecular barcodes was the method used to prepare the TCR beta libraries. Per the authors' processing: To identify disease-linked TCR variants, a new computational method was used, one built on a probabilistic model of VDJ rearrangement. TCRdb reprocessed the public reads (quality trimming at Q25 with fastp, clone calling with MiXCR) and kept in-frame beta chains. Every CDR3 protein is listed once, alongside the most common genes and DNA of its rows. The V and J calls here are based on TCRdb, not the publication. The sample profile shows about 250,000 distinct CDR3 sequences; roughly 10% of them were found once. The ten largest clones take up about 3% of the sample. This TCR derives from a male donor with ankylosing spondylitis or in good health (not recorded which). Specimen: blood, either unsorted or a sorted T cell fraction (not recorded which).

The sequence in DNA is TGTGCCAGCGAACTAGCGGGAGAGATAGATACGCAGTATTTT. Its amino acids are CASELAGEIDTQYF. In this chain, TRBV7-9 is recombined with TRBJ2-3; 11 bases in the junction line up with TRBD2. From the cysteine up to the phenylalanine, the CDR3 has a length of 14 residues. The sequence is cut down to CDR3 DNA, 42 bases in frame from base 1. As encoded in the germline V gene (reference sequence), CDR1 is SEHNR while CDR2 is FQNEAQ. Germline trimming: 8 bases from V, 5 bases from J; junction bases outside gene matches: 6.